Listed here are 20 T cell receptor beta chains from one sample, sequenced in a study of shared clonotypes between healthy human individuals. TCRdb keeps only in-frame clones here, not all; method: immunoSEQ multiplex PCR. This table holds about 2.4 million clones, around 94% found once. The sample was naive CD4+ T cells sorted from blood. Subset noted: CD45RA+ positively selected. The receptors come from a man between 18 and 35 years old in good health.

A few counts support this clone. Other nucleotide sequences in the sample specify the same CDR3. The rearrangement uses TRBV20-1 and TRBJ1-5; D remains ambiguous. Trimming pared 3 bases from V and 6 bases from J, leaving 6 bases between. The germline gives CDR1 DFQATT, CDR2 SNEGSKA (reference sequence). The CDR3 extends over 11 amino acids. CDR3 amino acids: CSARVGQPQHF. The CDR3 coding sequence is TGCAGTGCTAGGGTCGGTCAGCCCCAGCATTTT.

In nucleotides, the CDR3 is TGTGCCAGTAGTATGGTTGGGAGGTCCGAGGAATACGAGCAGTACTTC. It encodes CASSMVGRSEEYEQYF. The chain carries TRBV19 and TRBJ2-7, with D possibly TRBD2 on 6 matching bases. Between the trimmed V and J ends, which lost 3 bases and 4 bases, there was a span of 19 bases. In germline, CDR1 is LNHDA, CDR2 SQIVND (reference sequence). The CDR3 runs to 16 residues. Full variable domain (outside the CDR3, taken from reference TRBV19 and TRBJ2-7): DGGITQSPKYLFRKEGQNVTLSCEQNLNHDAMYWYRQDPGQGLRLIYYSQIVNDFQKGDIAEGYSVSREKKESFPLTVTSAQKNPTAFYLCASSMVGRSEEYEQYFGPGTRLTVT.

The rearrangement uses TRBV18 and TRBJ1-5; TRBD1 aligns across 11 bases. The ends lost 6 bases at V and 7 bases at J; junction bases unmatched: 8. The germline V gene has CDR1 KGHSH and CDR2 LQKENI. The CDR3 totals 15 residues. CDR3 nucleotides: TGTGCCAGCTCTCCCGGGACAGGGGGTCAGCAGCCCCAGCATTTT. It yields the protein CASSPGTGGQQPQHF.

The rearrangement uses TRBV2 and TRBJ2-2, with 7 bases fitting TRBD2. Germline-derived CDR1 and CDR2 are SNHLY and FYNNEI. The V and J ends lost 6 bases and 6 bases, in that order; junction bases with no gene match: 16. The CDR3 runs 17 residues. CDR3 region: CASSTNSGSIGAGELFF. CDR3 DNA: TGTGCCAGCAGCACCAATAGCGGGTCGATCGGGGCCGGGGAGCTGTTTTTT.

Points on this clone: This same CDR3 is encoded by further DNA sequences in the sample. CDR3 region: CASSRGGEKLFF. Written as DNA, the CDR3 is TGTGCCAGCAGTCGGGGGGGGGAAAAACTGTTTTTT. The chain carries TRBV6-5 and TRBJ1-4, with a possible D match to TRBD1 (5 bases). Germline CDR1 is MNHEY and CDR2 is SVGAGI. V shed 5 bases and J shed 8 bases, with 9 bases lying between them. This CDR3 region has 12 residues.

V and J are TRBV30 and TRBJ2-3, with 7 bases lining up with TRBD2. The V gene's germline CDR1 is GTSNPN and CDR2 SVGIG (reference sequence). CDR3 length: 14 residues. V shed 4 bases, J shed 1 base, and the junction held 5 bases outside the gene matches. DNA for the CDR3: TGTGCCTGGAAACGGAGCGGGGGCACAGATACGCAGTATTTT. It translates to CAWKRSGGTDTQYF.

Points on this clone: One junction end does not reproduce the germline sequence, and a read error may be involved. The genes are TRBV6-1 and TRBJ2-7; 8 nucleotides match TRBD2. Germline V CDR1 and CDR2: MNHNS, SASEGT. The CDR3 contains 16 residues. The CDR3 coding sequence is TGTGCCATCAGTGAGTCCCAAGGGCAGCGGGAGCGGGAGCAGTACTTC. It yields the protein CAISESQGQREREQYF.

V and J are TRBV5-6 and TRBJ2-4; TRBD1 is a possible D gene (6 bases). This CDR3 comprises 17 residues. V dropped 4 bases and J dropped 4 bases, with 21 bases sitting between them. Germline CDR1 and CDR2: SGHDT and YYEEEE. In DNA, the CDR3 is TGTGCCAGCAGCCGAGTACGGGACACTCCCGGGAAAAACATTCAGTACTTC. Translated, it gives CASSRVRDTPGKNIQYF.

V usage is TRBV7-9 and J usage is TRBJ1-4; possible D gene TRBD1, 5 bases. The germline gives CDR1 SEHNR, CDR2 FQNEAQ (reference sequence). The V end was cut by 1 base, the J end by 8 bases, with 11 bases between. This CDR3 has 14 amino acids. Written as DNA, the CDR3 is TGTGCCAGCAGCTTAGGACAGTGGCCGGAAAAACTGTTTTTT. Translating gives CASSLGQWPEKLFF.

The rearrangement uses TRBV4-3 and TRBJ1-4; D may be TRBD1 (5 bases). Deletions cut 1 base from V and 2 bases from J, with 14 bases between. The CDR3 loop spans 17 amino acids. Germline V gene sequence: CDR1 LGHNA, CDR2 YSLEER. For the CDR3, the DNA is TGCGCCAGCAGCCAAGGGACCACAGGAAGTACTAATGAAAAACTGTTTTTT. Translation: CASSQGTTGSTNEKLFF.

This sequence joins TRBV19 and TRBJ1-2; D is possibly TRBD1 (5 bases). Germline lookup yields CDR1 LNHDA and CDR2 SQIVND (reference sequence). The CDR3 has 15 amino acids. Trimming removed 2 bases from V and 3 bases from J, with 13 bases in between. The CDR3 protein is CASSILGRAYYGYTF. The CDR3 DNA follows: TGTGCCAGTAGTATACTTGGCAGGGCCTACTATGGCTACACCTTC.

This clone was found a few times. V and J are TRBV28 and TRBJ1-6; 10 positions match TRBD1. Germline V gene data show CDR1 as MDHEN and CDR2 as SYDVKM. CDR3 size: 15 residues. V gave up 3 bases and J gave up 8 bases; unmatched junction bases: 4. The CDR3 DNA is TGTGCCAGCAGTTTGACAGGGGGCATGTATTCACCCCTCCACTTT. It codes for CASSLTGGMYSPLHF.

The chain combines TRBV30 with TRBJ1-5; TRBD1 might be the D (5 bases). The CDR3 runs 13 residues. Germline lookup yields CDR1 GTSNPN and CDR2 SVGIG (reference sequence). With 4 bases removed from V and 6 bases from J, the gap between germline ends came to 13 bases. In DNA form, the CDR3 reads TGTGCCTGGAACCCTACGGGGGGTCAGCCCCAGCATTTT. Translation: CAWNPTGGQPQHF. The variable domain in full, with the rest retrieved from reference TRBV30 and TRBJ1-5, is SQTIHQWPATLVQPVGSPLSLECTVEGTSNPNLYWYRQAAGRGLQLLFYSVGIGQISSEVPQNLSASRPQDRQFILSSKKLLLSDSGFYLCAWNPTGGQPQHFGDGTRLSIL.

The chain is built from TRBV11-2 and TRBJ2-7; 8 bases map to TRBD1. J was trimmed by 2 bases and V by 4 bases; bases with no gene match: 10. Germline V lookup: CDR1 SGHAT, CDR2 FQNNGV. The CDR3 runs 16 residues. The CDR3 bases are TGTGCCAGCAGCTCCTCCCGACGACAGGGGACCTACGAGCAGTACTTC. Residues: CASSSSRRQGTYEQYF. Variable domain in full (rest from reference TRBV11-2 and TRBJ2-7): EAGVAQSPRYKIIEKRQSVAFWCNPISGHATLYWYQQILGQGPKLLIQFQNNGVVDDSQLPKDRFSAERLKGVDSTLKIQPAKLEDSAVYLCASSSSRRQGTYEQYFGPGTRLTVT.

This clone was recorded only once. The chain carries TRBV7-9 and TRBJ2-1; TRBD1 matches at 8 bases. The V and J ends lost 2 bases and 4 bases, in that order; junction bases with no gene match: 10. From germline, CDR1 is SEHNR and CDR2 FQNEAQ (reference sequence). The CDR3 is made up of 17 amino acids. DNA for the CDR3: TGTGCCAGCAGCTTATCCGTCAACAGGGGGGAGTACAATGAGCAGTTCTTC. Translation gives CASSLSVNRGEYNEQFF.

For this clone: At the DNA level, this CDR3 is encoded by other sequences in the same sample as well. CDR3 sequence reads: CASSPDRVRTDTQYF. CDR3 bases: TGTGCCAGCTCACCGGACCGGGTTCGCACAGATACGCAGTATTTT. The chain links TRBV18 to TRBJ2-3; D is unresolved. The length of the CDR3 is 15 residues. The germline V and J ends were trimmed by 3 bases and 1 base, with 11 bases remaining between them. The V gene's germline CDR1 is KGHSH and CDR2 LQKENI.

The rearrangement joins TRBV5-4 to TRBJ2-7; D perhaps matches TRBD2 (5 bases). Trimming stripped 0 bases from V and 7 bases from J, with 17 bases between. The CDR3 runs 15 residues. The germline CDR1 and CDR2 sequences are SGHNT and YYREEE (reference sequence). CDR3 amino acids: CASSLGDRARGEQYF. CDR3 DNA sequence: TGTGCCAGCAGCTTGGGGGATAGGGCCCGGGGAGAGCAGTACTTC.

CDR3 in DNA: TGTGCCTGGAGCCCGGACTCCTACACCGGGGAGCTGTTTTTT. This translates into CAWSPDSYTGELFF. V usage is TRBV30 and J usage is TRBJ2-2; a possible D gene is TRBD2 (5 bases). The CDR3 is 14 residues long. Between the trimmed V and J ends, which lost 3 bases and 3 bases, there was a span of 11 bases. The germline CDR1 and CDR2 sequences are GTSNPN and SVGIG (reference sequence). The complete variable domain, with remaining parts taken from reference TRBV30 and TRBJ2-2, reads SQTIHQWPATLVQPVGSPLSLECTVEGTSNPNLYWYRQAAGRGLQLLFYSVGIGQISSEVPQNLSASRPQDRQFILSSKKLLLSDSGFYLCAWSPDSYTGELFFGEGSRLTVL.

On this clone: This same CDR3 is encoded by further DNA sequences in the sample. Here the CDR3 reads CAISESSYEQYF. In DNA form, the CDR3 reads TGTGCCATCAGTGAGTCAAGTTACGAGCAGTACTTC. The rearrangement uses TRBV10-3 and TRBJ2-7; D call uncertain. This CDR3 is 12 amino acids long. Germline CDR1 is ENHRY and CDR2 is SYGVKD. Trimming pared 0 bases from V and 4 bases from J, leaving 4 bases between.

The chain links TRBV6-1 to TRBJ2-2, with D perhaps matching TRBD1 or TRBD2 (6 bases each). The CDR3 consists of 14 residues. V gave up 11 bases and J gave up 0 bases, with 13 bases separating them. CDR1 MNHNS and CDR2 SASEGT come from the germline V gene. The chain's CDR3 is CALRRGANTGELFF. In DNA form, the CDR3 reads TGTGCCCTACGGAGGGGGGCGAACACCGGGGAGCTGTTTTTT.